This T cell receptor (beta chain) comes out of a study of CD8 T cells in ankylosing spondylitis. General study findings and limits: It appeared that ankylosing spondylitis blood was characterized by a TCR beta motif of several highly homologous variants.

This clonotype came up many times. Antigen: not known. This CDR3 contains 13 residues. Germline V gene data show CDR1 as SQVTM and CDR2 as ANQGSEA. V was pared by 2 bases and J by 4 bases, with 11 bases between. TCRdb analysed the 5' RACE reads with MiXCR anew, one entry per CDR3 protein. The sample contains hundreds of thousands of distinct CDR3 sequences, over 9.5% of which appear only once. The material sequenced was blood, either unsorted or a sorted T cell fraction (not recorded which). The source is a male donor with ankylosing spondylitis. V gene TRBV29-1 combines with J gene TRBJ2-5, with D possibly being TRBD1 or TRBD2 (6 bases each). CDR3 sequence reads: CSVEKGGGETQYF. The CDR3 coding sequence is TGCAGCGTTGAAAAAGGGGGAGGAGAGACCCAGTACTTC.